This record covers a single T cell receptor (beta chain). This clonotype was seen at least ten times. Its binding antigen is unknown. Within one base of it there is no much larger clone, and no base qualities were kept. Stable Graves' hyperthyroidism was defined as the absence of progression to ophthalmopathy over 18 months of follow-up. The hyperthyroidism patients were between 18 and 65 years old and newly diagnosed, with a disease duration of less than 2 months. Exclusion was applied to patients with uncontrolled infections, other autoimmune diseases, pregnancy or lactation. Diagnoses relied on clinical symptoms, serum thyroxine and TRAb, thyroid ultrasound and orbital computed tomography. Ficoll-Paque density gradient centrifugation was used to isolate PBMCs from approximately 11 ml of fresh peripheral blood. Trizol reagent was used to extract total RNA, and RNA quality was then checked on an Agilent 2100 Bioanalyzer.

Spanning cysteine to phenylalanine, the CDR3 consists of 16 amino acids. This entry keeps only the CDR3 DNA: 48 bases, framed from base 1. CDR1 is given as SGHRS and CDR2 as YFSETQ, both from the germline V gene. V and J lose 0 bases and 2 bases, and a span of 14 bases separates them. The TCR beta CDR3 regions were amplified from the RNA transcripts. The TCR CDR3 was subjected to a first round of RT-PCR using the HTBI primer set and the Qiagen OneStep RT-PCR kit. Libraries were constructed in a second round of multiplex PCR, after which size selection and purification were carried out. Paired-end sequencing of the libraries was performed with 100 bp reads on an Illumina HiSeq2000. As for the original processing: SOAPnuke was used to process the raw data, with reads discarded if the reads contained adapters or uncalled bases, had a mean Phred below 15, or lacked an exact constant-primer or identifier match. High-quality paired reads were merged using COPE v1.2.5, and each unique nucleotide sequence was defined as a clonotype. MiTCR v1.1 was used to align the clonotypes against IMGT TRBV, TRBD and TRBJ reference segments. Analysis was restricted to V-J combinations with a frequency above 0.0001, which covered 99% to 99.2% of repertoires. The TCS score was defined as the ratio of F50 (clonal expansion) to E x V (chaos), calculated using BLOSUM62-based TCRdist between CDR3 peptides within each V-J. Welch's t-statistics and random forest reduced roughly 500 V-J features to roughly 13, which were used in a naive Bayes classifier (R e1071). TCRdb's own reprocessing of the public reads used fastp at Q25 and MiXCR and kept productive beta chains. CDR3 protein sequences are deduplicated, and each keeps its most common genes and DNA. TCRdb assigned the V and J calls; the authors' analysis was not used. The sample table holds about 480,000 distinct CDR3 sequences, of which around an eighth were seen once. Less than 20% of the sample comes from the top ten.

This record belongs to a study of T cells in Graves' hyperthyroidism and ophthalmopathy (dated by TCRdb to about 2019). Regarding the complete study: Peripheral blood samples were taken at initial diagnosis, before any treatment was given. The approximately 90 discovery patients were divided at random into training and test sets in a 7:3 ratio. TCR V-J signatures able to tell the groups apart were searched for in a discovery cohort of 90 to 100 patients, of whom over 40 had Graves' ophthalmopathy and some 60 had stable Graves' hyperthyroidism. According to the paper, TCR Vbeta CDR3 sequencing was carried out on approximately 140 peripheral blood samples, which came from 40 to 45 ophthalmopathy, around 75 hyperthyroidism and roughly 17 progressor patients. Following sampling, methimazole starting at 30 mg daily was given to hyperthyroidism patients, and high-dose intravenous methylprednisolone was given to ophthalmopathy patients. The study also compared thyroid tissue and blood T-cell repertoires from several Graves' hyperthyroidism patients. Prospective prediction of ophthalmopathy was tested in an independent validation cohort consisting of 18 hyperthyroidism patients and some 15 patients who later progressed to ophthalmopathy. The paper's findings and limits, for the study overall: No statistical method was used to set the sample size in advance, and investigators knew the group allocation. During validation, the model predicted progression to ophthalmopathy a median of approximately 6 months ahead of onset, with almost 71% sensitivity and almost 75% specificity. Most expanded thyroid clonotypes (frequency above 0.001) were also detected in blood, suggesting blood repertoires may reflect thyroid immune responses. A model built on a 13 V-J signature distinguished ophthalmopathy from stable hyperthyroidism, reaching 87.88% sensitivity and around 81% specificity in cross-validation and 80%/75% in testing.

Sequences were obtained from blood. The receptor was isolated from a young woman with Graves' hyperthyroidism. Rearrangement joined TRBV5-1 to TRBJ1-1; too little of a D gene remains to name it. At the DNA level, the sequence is TGCGCCAGCAGCTTGGGTGACTCAAGGGCCAACACTGAAGCTTTCTTT. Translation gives CASSLGDSRANTEAFF.